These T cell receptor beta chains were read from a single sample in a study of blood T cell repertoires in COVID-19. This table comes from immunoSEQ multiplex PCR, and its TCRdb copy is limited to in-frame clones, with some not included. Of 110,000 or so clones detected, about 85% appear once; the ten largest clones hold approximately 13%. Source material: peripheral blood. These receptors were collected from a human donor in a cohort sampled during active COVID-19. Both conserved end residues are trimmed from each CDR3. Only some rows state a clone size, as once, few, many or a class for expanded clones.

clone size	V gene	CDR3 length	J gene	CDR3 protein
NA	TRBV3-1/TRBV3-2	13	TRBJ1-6	ASSQGTRVDSPLH
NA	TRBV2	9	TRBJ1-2	ASDGGIGYT
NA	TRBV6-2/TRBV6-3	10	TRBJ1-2	ASSYLGDGYT
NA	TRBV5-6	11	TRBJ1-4	ASSLGTGEKLF
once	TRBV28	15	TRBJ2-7	ASSPRPDRGISYEQY
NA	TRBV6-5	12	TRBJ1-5	ASSGDRVGQPQH
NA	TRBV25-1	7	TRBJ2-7	AARAEQY
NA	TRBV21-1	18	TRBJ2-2	ASSKGGATEGEVGSGELF
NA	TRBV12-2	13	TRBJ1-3	ASRPGQGPLNTIY
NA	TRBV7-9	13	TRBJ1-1	ASSFGTGRGTEAF
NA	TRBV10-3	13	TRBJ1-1	AISDRGGANTEAF
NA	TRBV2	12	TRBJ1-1	ASSEYSLNTEAF
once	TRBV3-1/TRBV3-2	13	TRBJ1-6	ASSRQGGNNSPLH
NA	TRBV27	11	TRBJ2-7	ASSLGPSYEQY
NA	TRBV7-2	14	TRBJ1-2	ASSLVPRDSLYGYT
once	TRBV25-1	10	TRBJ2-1	ASSEERGEQF
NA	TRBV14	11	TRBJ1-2	ASSQGNNYGYT
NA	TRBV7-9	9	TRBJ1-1	ASSRQAEAF
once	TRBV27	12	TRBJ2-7	ASSLYGTEYEQY